A single sample gave rise to the 29 T cell receptor beta chains below, sequenced in a study of CD8+ T cells in alopecia areata. The authors extracted RNA and reverse transcribed it into cDNA as the sequencing template. Profiling relied on immunoSEQ multiplex PCR, and the TCRdb table lists in-frame clones only, not all of them. The sample includes 290,000 or so clones, none of them occurring once. Cutaneous lymph node cells were pooled, and they were sorted using CD4, CD8alpha, NKG2D, NKG2ACE and other markers. The sequencing input was CD4+ T cells sorted from a lymph node. These TCRs come from a C3H/HeJ mouse with alopecia areata. The mouse line has the MHC haplotype H2-k.

Regarding this clone: The gene symbols are mouse symbols. The observed sequence ends 4 residues before the CDR3 terminus, with the missing tail filled in from the germline J gene. V is TRBV13-2 and J is TRBJ2-5; possible D gene TRBD2, 7 bases. Trimming removed 5 bases from V and 1 base from J, with 14 bases in between. The germline V gene has CDR1 NNHNN and CDR2 SYGAGS (reference sequence). This CDR3 is 15 amino acids long. The CDR3 protein is CASGVRGGDQDTQYF. The sequenced part of the CDR3 DNA is TGTGCCAGCGGGGTGAGAGGGGGGGACCAAGAC.

About this clone itself: The gene names given are mouse names. The CDR3 extends 4 residues past the end of the read, so its final part is completed from the germline J gene. This rearrangement joins TRBV19 to TRBJ2-7; 7 bases agree with TRBD1. Trimming removed 0 bases from V and 3 bases from J; junction bases left unmatched: 6. This CDR3 comprises 15 residues. The germline V gene encodes CDR1 FNHDT and CDR2 SITEND (reference sequence). The CDR3 sequence: CASSIDGTDFYEQYF. CDR3 DNA (partial): TGTGCCAGCAGTATAGACGGGACAGATTTCTAT.

This clone was observed a few times. Gene names are the mouse ones. The CDR3 end is not reached by the read, which stops 4 residues before it; the germline J gene fills it in. The sample contains more than one DNA sequence encoding this CDR3. The chain is built from TRBV13-1 and TRBJ2-1; TRBD2 agrees at 11 bases. The V gene end was trimmed by 3 bases and the J gene end by 1 base; junction bases not matched to a gene: 3. The CDR3 consists of 16 residues. Per germline, CDR1 NSHNY and CDR2 SYGAGN. Partial CDR3 DNA: TGTGCCAGCAGTGCCGGGACTGGGGGCAACTATGCT. It is translated as CASSAGTGGNYA. The CDR3 in full is CASSAGTGGNYAEQFF.

Notes on this clone: Here the gene names and germline are mouse. The read ends 4 residues shy of where the CDR3 ends; the end is completed using the germline J gene. The chain joins TRBV31 to TRBJ2-4, with D unresolved. The CDR3 covers 14 residues. V was trimmed by 3 bases and J by 0 bases, leaving 10 bases between them. Germline CDR1 and CDR2: GKSSPN and SITVG. The CDR3 sequence is CAWRTRTSQNTLYF. The DNA read from the CDR3 is TGTGCCTGGAGGACACGAACTAGTCAAAAC.

This clone was counted ten times or more. Mouse names are used for the genes. From the germline J gene comes the end of the CDR3, since the read stops 3 residues before it. The J gene is TRBJ1-6, the V gene TRBV17, with D maybe TRBD1 (6 bases). TRBJ1-6 is treated as an ORF (open reading frame) with a function not yet certain. The CDR3 has 15 amino acids. Germline CDR1 MNHDT, CDR2 YYDKIL. The germline V and J ends were trimmed by 0 bases and 8 bases, with 11 bases remaining between them. CDR3 DNA, as far as it was read: TGTGCTAGCAGTAGAGATCGGGGGGCCGATTCGCCC. It yields the protein CASSRDRGADSP. The entire CDR3 sequence reads CASSRDRGADSPLYF.

As regards this clone: Genes and germline are mouse. The read terminates 4 residues before the CDR3 end, so the remaining end is supplied by the germline J gene. The chain employs TRBV17 and TRBJ2-5; weak D call: TRBD1 (6 bases). The V gene lost 0 bases and the J gene lost 0 bases, with 13 bases spanning the gap. This CDR3 has 17 amino acids. Per germline, CDR1 MNHDT and CDR2 YYDKIL. This CDR3 reads CASSREMGRGNQDTQYF. CDR3 bases read: TGTGCTAGCAGTAGAGAAATGGGCAGGGGTAACCAAGAC.

The table lists this clone with a few counts. Gene and germline names: mouse. Read data end 4 residues before the CDR3 end; the end is taken from the germline J gene. The chain combines TRBV31 with TRBJ1-2; 9 nucleotides align to TRBD1. Germline V gene data show CDR1 as GKSSPN and CDR2 as SITVG. Trimming at V came to 1 base and at J to 1 base, leaving 4 bases not matched to a gene. The CDR3 contains 15 residues. The covered CDR3 bases are TGTGCCTGGAGTCCCCAGACAGGGGGAAACTCC. Protein product: CAWSPQTGGNS. The complete CDR3 reads CAWSPQTGGNSDYTF.

This clone was found a few times. Gene names are mouse gene names. Other nucleotide sequences in the sample specify the same CDR3. CDR3 amino acids: CASRRTGGGNYAEQFF. Incomplete CDR3 DNA: TGTGCCAGCAGGAGGACTGGGGGGGGCAATTATGCT. The chain joins TRBV19 to TRBJ2-1; TRBD2 matches 12 bases. The CDR3 end lies 4 residues beyond the end of the read and is filled in from the germline J gene. Germline loops: CDR1 FNHDT, CDR2 SITEND (reference sequence). The V and J ends lost 5 bases and 4 bases, in that order; junction bases with no gene match: 7. This CDR3 has 16 residues.

Note on this clone: The gene names given are mouse names. Read sequence stops 4 residues before the CDR3 end, and the germline J gene provides the missing end. The chain joins TRBV17 to TRBJ2-2, with TRBD2 matching 14 bases. CDR1 is MNHDT and CDR2 is YYDKIL in the germline V gene. With V trimmed by 1 base and J by 2 bases, 6 bases remained unmatched. This CDR3 has 19 amino acids. CDR3 DNA (partial): TGTGCTAGCAGTAGAGGCCGGGACTGGGGGGGCGCGAACACCGGG. Encoded protein: CASSRGRDWGGANTG. Given in full, the CDR3 is CASSRGRDWGGANTGQLYF.

A remark on this clone: Mouse names are used for the genes. The read finishes 4 residues shy of the CDR3 end, and the germline J gene is used to complete it. Other DNA sequences in this specimen translate into the identical CDR3. The genes are TRBV1 and TRBJ1-2; maybe TRBD1 (5 bases). Germline CDR1 is NSQYPW and CDR2 is LRSPGD (reference sequence). The V end was cut by 0 bases, the J end by 0 bases, with 8 bases between. The length of the CDR3 is 15 residues. The CDR3 sequence is CTCSADRTSNSDYTF. CDR3 DNA, as far as it was read: TGCACCTGCAGTGCAGACAGGACATCAAACTCC.

A word on this clone: The germline and genes are mouse ones. CDR3 amino acids: CASSWDRVDNSPLYF. The DNA read from the CDR3 is TGTGCCAGCAGTTGGGACAGGGTTGATAATTCGCCC. The V gene is TRBV19, the J gene TRBJ1-6; 9 bases agree with TRBD1. The read is 3 residues too short to cover the CDR3 end, so that end is filled in from the germline J gene. TRBJ1-6 is sorted into the ORF group, with uncertain function. The germline CDR1 and CDR2 sequences are FNHDT and SITEND (reference sequence). V trimming: 4 bases; J trimming: 5 bases; junction bases outside the gene matches: 4. CDR3 length: 15 residues.

This clone was picked up a small number of times. Mouse germline and gene names are used. The read stops 4 residues short of the end of the CDR3; the missing end is completed from the germline J gene. The chain recombines TRBV5 with TRBJ2-3, with TRBD1 as a possible D gene (5 bases). This CDR3 has 15 amino acids. V lost 4 bases, J lost 0 bases, and 11 bases lay in between. Germline loops: CDR1 LGHNA, CDR2 YNLKQL (reference sequence). Partial CDR3 DNA: TGTGCCAGCAGCCCCCAGGAGGGGAGTGCAGAA. Translation gives CASSPQEGSAE. The entire CDR3 sequence reads CASSPQEGSAETLYF.

About this clone: Any gene name here is a mouse gene name. The observed sequence ends 4 residues before the CDR3 terminus, with the missing tail filled in from the germline J gene. The same CDR3 can be traced to other DNA sequences in this sample. This rearrangement joins TRBV13-1 to TRBJ1-1, with unresolved D. Between the trimmed V and J ends, which lost 7 bases and 1 base, there was a span of 5 bases. The CDR3 is made up of 11 amino acids. Germline CDR1 reads NSHNY; CDR2 reads SYGAGN. The covered CDR3 bases are TGTGCCAGCCTGGGAAACACA. Translating gives CASLGNT. The whole CDR3 sequence reads CASLGNTEVFF.

For this clone: Mouse germline and gene names are used. The CDR3 end is not reached by the read, which stops 4 residues before it; the germline J gene fills it in. This chain connects TRBV5 to TRBJ2-3; the match to TRBD2 covers 8 bases. V lost 0 bases to trimming and J lost 1 base; unmatched junction nucleotides: 3. This CDR3 has 16 amino acids. CDR1 and CDR2 from the germline V gene are LGHNA and YNLKQL (reference sequence). The sequenced CDR3 bases are TGTGCCAGCAGCCAAGAGAGTGGGGGGGGTGCAGAA. It encodes CASSQESGGGAE. The full-length CDR3 reads as CASSQESGGGAETLYF.

Of note for this clone: Gene labels here are mouse ones. The read terminates 4 residues ahead of where the CDR3 ends, so the germline J gene completes it. V is TRBV13-3 and J is TRBJ2-7; 10 bases match TRBD2. In germline, CDR1 is NNHDY, CDR2 SYVADS. The CDR3 is 14 residues long. CDR3 DNA, as far as it was read: TGTGCCAGCAGTGATGCTGGGGGGGCGCAT. Translating it yields CASSDAGGAH. The full CDR3 reads CASSDAGGAHEQYF.

This clone was seen at least ten times. Gene names follow the mouse nomenclature. The CDR3 end lies 4 residues beyond the end of the read and is filled in from the germline J gene. This CDR3 is also generated by other DNA sequences in the sample. V gene TRBV1 combines with J gene TRBJ2-1, with a weak D call TRBD2 (6 bases). V dropped 3 bases and J dropped 1 base, with 7 bases sitting between them. The CDR3 consists of 14 residues. CDR1 is NSQYPW, CDR2 LRSPGD, per germline (reference sequence). Partial CDR3 DNA: TGCACCTGCAGTGCCGGGGGGAACTATGCT. Translated: CTCSAGGNYA. Given in full, the CDR3 is CTCSAGGNYAEQFF. The variable domain in full, with the rest retrieved from reference TRBV1 and TRBJ2-1, is VTLLEQNPRWRLVPRGQAVNLRCILKNSQYPWMSWYQQDLQKQLQWLFTLRSPGDKEVKSLPGADYLATRVTDTELRLQVANMSQGRTLYCTCSAGGNYAEQFFGPGTRLTVL.

This clone was picked up a small number of times. Here the gene names and germline are mouse. The missing CDR3 end, 4 residues past where the read stops, is filled in from the germline J gene. Other nucleotide sequences in the sample specify the same CDR3. The rearrangement links TRBV19 to TRBJ2-3, with D perhaps TRBD1 (7 bases). Deletions cut 1 base from V and 3 bases from J, with 12 bases between. This CDR3 contains 15 residues. Per the germline V gene, CDR1 is FNHDT and CDR2 is SITEND (reference sequence). Incomplete CDR3 DNA: TGTGCCAGCAGTATAAGAGGGGGCAGGGCAGAA. Translation gives CASSIRGGRAE. The full CDR3 protein is CASSIRGGRAETLYF. Based on the CDR3 plus reference TRBV19 and TRBJ2-3, the full variable domain is GGIITQTPKFLIGQEGQKLTLKCQQNFNHDTMYWYRQDSGKGLRLIYYSITENDLQKGDLSEGYDASREKKSSFSLTVTSAQKNEMAVFLCASSIRGGRAETLYFGSGTRLTVL.

Concerning this clone: These gene names are mouse names. The read is 4 residues too short to cover the CDR3 end, so that end is filled in from the germline J gene. This chain connects TRBV13-1 to TRBJ1-2, with 10 nucleotides matching TRBD1. J was trimmed by 3 bases and V by 3 bases; bases with no gene match: 2. CDR3 length: 14 amino acids. Germline-derived CDR1 and CDR2 are NSHNY and SYGAGN. CDR3 loop: CASSVTGGHSDYTF. The sequenced part of the CDR3 DNA is TGTGCCAGCAGTGTGACAGGGGGCCACTCC.

The sample holds a few counts of this clone. The gene names given are mouse names. The DNA ends 4 residues before the CDR3 does, and the rest of the CDR3 is filled in from the germline J gene. Other DNA variants within this sample encode the same CDR3. The chain employs TRBV19 and TRBJ2-1; TRBD2 matches at 10 bases. The CDR3 loop spans 15 amino acids. Trimming took 4 bases from V and 1 from J; bases not matched to a gene: 2. The germline CDR1 and CDR2 sequences are FNHDT and SITEND (reference sequence). The covered CDR3 bases are TGTGCCAGCAGTTCGGACTGGGGGAACTATGCT. Translation gives CASSSDWGNYA. The full CDR3 is CASSSDWGNYAEQFF.

Worth noting for this clone: Mouse gene names and germline throughout. The read halts 4 residues ahead of the CDR3 end, with the missing end drawn from the germline J gene. The same CDR3 also results from other DNA sequences found in this sample. The chain joins TRBV13-2 to TRBJ2-1, with 12 bases fitting TRBD2. The J segment lost 2 bases and the V segment lost 0 bases, leaving 3 bases of the junction unmatched. CDR3 length: 17 residues. CDR1 NNHNN and CDR2 SYGAGS come from the germline V gene (reference sequence). The sequenced CDR3 bases are TGTGCCAGCGGTGATGCAAGGGACTGGGGGGACTATGCT. Amino acids: CASGDARDWGDYA. In full, the CDR3 reads CASGDARDWGDYAEQFF.

Concerning this clone itself: Genes here carry mouse names. The read halts 4 residues ahead of the CDR3 end, with the missing end drawn from the germline J gene. The chain links TRBV13-2 to TRBJ2-1; the D gene is possibly TRBD2 (7 bases). Germline-derived CDR1 and CDR2 are NNHNN and SYGAGS (reference sequence). CDR3 length: 14 residues. Trimming stripped 2 bases from V and 5 bases from J, with 11 bases between. CDR3 in amino acids: CASGDRGAHAEQFF. The CDR3 bases that were read are TGTGCCAGCGGTGACCGGGGGGCGCATGCT.

Concerning this clone: A much larger clone sits a single nucleotide away, making a read error possible. Here the gene names and germline are mouse. The observed sequence ends 4 residues before the CDR3 terminus, with the missing tail filled in from the germline J gene. The V gene is TRBV13-1, the J gene TRBJ2-5; tentative D call: TRBD1 (7 bases). CDR3 length: 13 amino acids. Germline assignment: CDR1 NSHNY and CDR2 SYGAGN. The part of the CDR3 DNA that was read is TGTGCCAGCAGTGAGAGGGGGCGGGAC. This codes for CASSERGRD. In full, the CDR3 reads CASSERGRDTQYF.

This clone has only a few counts. The gene names here belong to mouse. The CDR3 is cut off 4 residues early in the read; its end comes from the germline J gene. The rearrangement uses TRBV1 and TRBJ2-1; 9 bases align to TRBD1. There are 15 residues in the CDR3. The germline V gene has CDR1 NSQYPW and CDR2 LRSPGD (reference sequence). CDR3 DNA, as far as it was read: TGCACCTGCAGTGCAGACGGGACAGGGTTCGCT. Translated: CTCSADGTGFA. The full-length CDR3 reads as CTCSADGTGFAEQFF.

About this clone itself: Gene labels here are mouse ones. The read terminates 4 residues ahead of where the CDR3 ends, so the germline J gene completes it. Other DNA sequences in the same sample also yield this CDR3. The genes are TRBV13-1 and TRBJ1-2, with 7 bases aligning to TRBD1. The CDR3 is 14 amino acids. Germline CDR1 reads NSHNY; CDR2 reads SYGAGN. V trimming: 6 bases; J trimming: 0 bases; junction bases outside the gene matches: 5. The CDR3 spells CASKRQGANSDYTF. The covered CDR3 bases are TGTGCCAGCAAAAGACAGGGCGCAAACTCC.

A remark on this clone: The gene symbols are mouse symbols. Read sequence stops 3 residues before the CDR3 end, and the germline J gene provides the missing end. The gene calls are TRBV13-3 and TRBJ1-6, with 9 bases aligning to TRBD1. TRBJ1-6 carries the ORF label, with uncertain function. Germline V gene sequence: CDR1 NNHDY, CDR2 SYVADS. The ends lost 4 bases at V and 0 bases at J; junction bases unmatched: 2. CDR3 length: 16 amino acids. CDR3 sequence reads: CASSYRGPSYNSPLYF. CDR3 DNA, as far as it was read: TGTGCCAGCAGTTACAGGGGGCCTTCCTATAATTCGCCC.

A note on this clone: Gene names are the mouse ones. Coverage ceases 4 residues before the CDR3 finishes, and the germline J gene fills in the end. The genes are TRBV14 and TRBJ2-3; tentative D call: TRBD1 (5 bases). The CDR3 spans 14 residues. CDR1 and CDR2 from the germline V gene are SGHDT and FRDEAV. Trimming removed 1 base from V and 3 bases from J, with 9 bases in between. CDR3 DNA, as far as it was read: TGTGCCAGCAGTTTCGCAGGGAACGCAGAA. It codes for CASSFAGNAE. The full CDR3 protein reads CASSFAGNAETLYF.

This clone was seen a few times. Mouse gene names apply. The read terminates 4 residues before the CDR3 end, so the remaining end is supplied by the germline J gene. This chain connects TRBV13-2 to TRBJ1-2; maybe TRBD1 (5 bases). The V gene's germline CDR1 is NNHNN and CDR2 SYGAGS (reference sequence). The CDR3 extends over 15 amino acids. CDR3 bases read: TGTGCCAGCGGATACAATCCTGGGGGGAGGGAC. Protein product: CASGYNPGGRD. The full CDR3 is CASGYNPGGRDDYTF.

Turning to this clone: The gene names given are mouse names. The CDR3 is cut off 3 residues early in the read; its end comes from the germline J gene. The chain couples TRBV29 to TRBJ1-6; no firm D call. TRBJ1-6 is an ORF, with its function uncertain. Germline loops: CDR1 MSHET, CDR2 SYDVDS. The length of the CDR3 is 11 residues. V lost 9 bases to trimming and J lost 5 bases, with 5 bases between them. The CDR3 spells CARQNNSPLYF. The CDR3 bases that were read are TGTGCTAGACAGAATAATTCGCCC.

A word on this clone: Genes here carry mouse names. With the read ending 4 residues before the CDR3 end, the germline J gene is used to fill in that end. The V gene is TRBV13-1, the J gene TRBJ2-2; D is possibly TRBD1 (6 bases). CDR1 and CDR2 from the germline V gene are NSHNY and SYGAGN. The CDR3 totals 15 residues. V gave up 0 bases and J gave up 3 bases, with 9 bases separating them. The CDR3 here is CASSDEGVDTGQLYF. CDR3 bases read: TGTGCCAGCAGTGATGAGGGGGTGGACACCGGG.